The entry below gives a single T cell receptor beta chain sequence along with its context. This clone was counted a single time. No antigen is known for it. The record has no base qualities; no much larger clone is one base away. This sample was included in a study of cytomegalovirus exposure and HLA in healthy donors listed by TCRdb under 2017. About the full investigation: In an earlier analysis of 450 to 750 of the donors, 276 Gb of sequence data and approximately 120 million unique TCR beta sequences from some 170 million T cells were reported. The study profiled the T cell repertoires of under 850 subjects by immunosequencing and related them to cytomegalovirus serostatus. About 280 gigabases of sequencing data and approximately 85 million unique TCR sequences were included in an early release covering 550 to 650 HLA-typed donors. Of the 300 to 450 genotyped donors, more than 75% were placed in the genetic ancestry cluster associated with self-reported Caucasian donors. Across 300 to 500 genotyped donors of the cohort, an average of about 240,000 unique TCR beta nucleotide sequences per donor were sequenced, and roughly 20% of those sequences were non-productive. To decide whether each TCR beta V gene segment behaved as functional or pseudogenic, an earlier analysis of nearly 600 of the donors relied on high-throughput TCR beta sequencing. Because of strong linkage in the cohort, a few DR-DQ haplotypes were treated as single units for association and clustering. To predict cytomegalovirus infection status, the study combined high-throughput TCR immunosequencing, statistical association of individual TCRs with disease status, and machine learning. All discovery cohort repertoires had been generated on a single sequencing platform. Class I and class II HLA loci were covered by the typing at four-digit resolution. Typing coverage differed by locus: A, B, C, DRB1 and DQB1 were typed in about 620-640 donors, DQA1 in around 500, DPA1 in around 580, and DPB1 in around 440. Donor age, sex, ethnicity and CMV serostatus were compiled together with the repertoire data. To study patterns of TCR occurrence, a later analysis re-analyzed previously published TCR beta repertoires from more than 550 donors and added high-resolution HLA genotyping. Rather than drawing on any new phenotypic data, the later analysis identified candidate immune exposures from TCR beta sequences and the way those sequences occurred across donors. A separate validation cohort of 100 to 150 different subjects was used in addition to the roughly 670-subject first cohort. The aim of the study was to test whether cataloging public T cell receptors could identify signatures of past pathogen exposure. A later genetic analysis used genome-wide SNP genotypes for about 65% of the 666 donors, treating that subset as a discovery cohort.

The library relied on the immunoSEQ multiplex PCR assay. For the multiplex PCR, a mixture combining 60 forward primers for TCR Vbeta segments and 13 reverse primers for TCR Jbeta segments was used. Amplification of the CDR3 region of rearranged TCR beta genes was performed with a multiplex PCR assay on genomic DNA. The amplified TCR beta libraries were sequenced on the Illumina HiSeq System as 87-base-pair reads. As for the original processing: A later analysis tallied approximately 87 million unique TCR beta chains across the 640 or so repertoires, and about 12 million of those chains were shared by two or more donors. Raw reads were error-corrected and collapsed into unique sequences by a nearest-neighbor algorithm in which closely related sequences were merged to remove PCR and sequencing errors. Alignment of CDR3 sequences to IMGT reference sequences was used to assign V, D and J gene segments. Each retained sequence needed at least a six-nucleotide match to both a V gene segment and a J gene segment. Rearrangements were called productive when the CDR3 lacked stop codons and stayed in frame with V and J; all others were non-productive. CDR3 was defined according to IMGT convention as the region running from the second conserved V-encoded cysteine to the conserved J-encoded phenylalanine. The earlier analysis of about 640 of the donors excluded any sequence lacking an unambiguous match to a single V gene segment. An earlier analysis of 500 to 700 of the donors classified V segments as functional when productive rearrangements were above 56.7% and as segregating when the standard deviation between donors was above 5%. A statistical classification framework was built for diagnosing cytomegalovirus status from the catalog of TCR beta chain sequences. A later analysis assigned V and J genes by comparing TCR nucleotide sequences with IMGT/GENE-DB human TR gene sequences. In a later analysis, CDR3 sequences and most-parsimonious VDJ recombination scenarios were assigned using the TCRdist pipeline. In a later analysis, each TCR beta chain was defined by its CDR3 amino acid sequence together with its V-gene family, and reads without a unique V-gene family were excluded. As a way to deal with suspected cross-contamination and a sequencing artifact, a later analysis dropped 500 to 700 nucleotide sequences that were highly shared and had low generation probability. For each public chain, a later analysis derived a clonal expansion index from normalized ranks of inferred template counts within each repertoire. Generation probabilities in a later analysis came from a VDJ recombination model fitted to out-of-frame rearrangements, and those results were checked against IGoR. In a later analysis, hypergeometric tests were used to score TCR-TCR, TCR-HLA and TCR-CMV co-occurrence, with a repertoire-size bias correction applied to TCR pairs. False discovery rates were estimated in a later analysis by permuting HLA or CMV assignments 20 times. In a later analysis, co-occurring TCRs were grouped using DBSCAN, with TCRdist sequence similarity added in when clustering inside HLA-allele-positive subsets. For co-occurrence clustering, repertoires with fewer than 30,000 or more than 120,000 public chains were excluded, along with five or six repertoires with anomalous nucleotide sharing. Here the immuneACCESS table is served through TCRdb, limited to in-frame sequences with V and J called. Missing clones are a known gap in these copies; in checked studies unresolved V genes cover under half, and the rest lacks a known reason. V and J calls and clone size come straight from that table; D and trimming were deduced from the DNA. Counted in this sample were about 130,000 clones; roughly 82% of them appeared once. In total, the top ten clones hold over 1% of the sample.

Study-level results and caveats: HLA typing was unavailable for some donors at each locus, so association tests used only the typed subset. Linkage disequilibrium might explain the correlated functional status among segregating V segments, but an unknown experimental factor could not be ruled out. For the cohort, immune exposure information was limited to CMV serostatus. A further reported finding was that TCR beta sequences accurately predicted the HLA-A and HLA-B alleles for most subjects in the first cohort. In a later analysis, some 18,000 TCR beta sequences were associated with specific HLA alleles at a false discovery rate of 0.05. The cohort was sequenced for TCR beta chains only, and without alpha or paired-chain data the features that could be detected were limited. The study gave a list of 150 to 200 TCR beta chains associated with cytomegalovirus. In a later genetic analysis, a missense DCLRE1C variant was associated with V-gene and J-gene trimming of TCR beta chains, and the association was replicated in an independent cohort. In a later analysis, most CMV-associated TCR beta chains were found to appear HLA-restricted, with HLA associations seemingly driven largely by CMV exposure. Roughly uniform sequencing depth across donors was assumed in presence/absence analyses, although this assumption may not hold. A cluster of highly shared sequence variants was judged likely to be a technical artifact of the sequencing pipeline. The authors suggested that the approach could potentially be generalized to other disease states and immunological phenotypes. A later analysis reported that several top co-occurrence clusters appeared linked to parvovirus B19, influenza, CMV and Epstein-Barr virus. A later genetic analysis reported fewer N-insertions in productive TCRs among donors in an Asian-associated ancestry cluster than the approximately 670-donor mean. Most TCR sequences were seen in very few donors, while some public TCRs were found in many individuals. Broadly in line with IMGT annotations, most TCR beta V segments showed up in productive rearrangements about 87% or about 30% of the time in an earlier analysis of a few hundred of the donors. In vitro tests confirmed that a few of the cytomegalovirus-associated TCR beta chains recognize cytomegalovirus antigens. The classifier was reported to diagnose cytomegalovirus status with high specificity and sensitivity in both the original and validation cohorts. The earlier analysis of some 560 of the donors excluded approximately 15 rarely observed V segments, including chromosome 9 orphons, because counts were too low. A later analysis found that TCR association rates varied across HLA loci, with DRB1 alleles showing the most associated TCRs and HLA-C alleles the fewest. When HLA alleles, especially DR and DQ, strongly co-occurred, TCR associations were difficult to assign to individual alleles. A later analysis found that HLA-associated TCR beta chains were more clonally expanded and had lower generation probabilities than equally common non-associated chains.

In total, approximately 610 healthy bone marrow donors made up the cohort. Cohort members were all nominally healthy when sampled, although unrecorded immune exposures were likely present. The donor was CMV seronegative and was included in the group of several hundred seronegative cohort members. A peripheral blood sample was provided by each donor, and peripheral blood mononuclear cells were used for TCR beta sequencing. The Qiagen DNeasy Blood Extraction Kit was used to extract genomic DNA from the blood cell samples. The source of this sequence is a boy aged 5-17 years in good health and CMV-seronegative. The sample comprised PBMCs.

The CDR3 amino acid sequence is: CASSLDLRGGDTQYF. The DNA reads TGTGCCAGCAGCTTGGATCTGCGGGGGGGAGATACGCAGTATTTT. The rearranged chain carries TRBV5-4 and TRBJ2-3; TRBD2 fits 9 bases in the junction. From a lookup of the germline V gene (reference sequence), CDR1 and CDR2 are SGHNT and YYREEE. The CDR3 covers 15 residues, taking in both the cysteine and the phenylalanine. Left in the record is the CDR3 DNA by itself, 45 bases read in frame from the first base. Trimming removed 0 bases from V and 5 bases from J; the gene matches leave 4 bases unexplained.